One sample yielded the 10 T cell receptor beta chains listed below, sequenced in a study of blood T cell repertoires in COVID-19. The data were produced by immunoSEQ multiplex PCR, yet TCRdb's version contains in-frame clones alone and is incomplete. The repertoire includes 200,000 to 300,000 clones, around nine tenths of them detected once, and under 3% sits in the top ten. The material sequenced was PBMCs or T cells enriched from blood (not recorded which). Every receptor here comes from a young woman who had recovered from COVID-19.

The chain employs TRBV7-8 and TRBJ2-2, with D possibly TRBD1 on 6 matching bases. This CDR3 has 16 amino acids. V was shortened by 0 bases and J by 1 base, with 9 bases between the two germline ends. Looked up from germline, CDR1 is SGHVS and CDR2 is FQNEAQ. CDR3: CASSLARQVNTGELFF. CDR3 nucleotides: TGTGCCAGCAGCTTAGCAAGACAGGTGAACACCGGGGAGCTGTTTTTT. The variable domain in full, with the rest retrieved from reference TRBV7-8 and TRBJ2-2, is GAGVSQSPRYKVAKRGQDVALRCDPISGHVSLFWYQQALGQGPEFLTYFQNEAQLDKSGLPSDRFFAERPEGSVSTLKIQRTQQEDSAVYLCASSLARQVNTGELFFGEGSRLTVL.

V gene TRBV7-2 combines with J gene TRBJ2-7; the D gene is possibly TRBD2 (5 bases). Per the germline V gene, CDR1 is SGHTA and CDR2 is FQGNSA. This CDR3 comprises 15 residues. V lost 5 bases and J lost 1, with 15 bases in between. CDR3 protein: CASSLGAGGSYEQYF. The DNA of the CDR3 is TGTGCCAGCAGCCTTGGCGCGGGTGGATCCTACGAGCAGTACTTC.

This clone was observed once. This rearrangement joins TRBV2 to TRBJ2-7, with TRBD1 identical over 8 bases. The CDR3 totals 14 residues. The J segment lost 7 bases and the V segment lost 1 base, leaving 6 bases of the junction unmatched. Germline V gives CDR1 SNHLY, CDR2 FYNNEI. The CDR3 sequence is CASSEGQGAGEQYF. CDR3 in DNA: TGTGCCAGCAGTGAAGGCCAGGGGGCGGGGGAGCAGTACTTC.

This sequence joins TRBV6-2 or TRBV6-3 and TRBJ2-3; no definite D call. The CDR3 length is 15 residues. V was shortened by 7 bases and J by 6 bases, with 20 bases between the two germline ends. Germline V gives CDR1 MNHEY, CDR2 SVGEGT. The CDR3 sequence is CASTPRLHKWDTQYF. The CDR3 bases are TGTGCCAGCACCCCCAGGCTGCATAAATGGGATACGCAGTATTTT.

J is TRBJ2-5 and V is TRBV9, with 10 bases fitting TRBD1. CDR3 length: 18 amino acids. Germline trimming cut 0 bases from V and 4 bases from J; bases unmatched to any gene: 12. Germline loops: CDR1 SGDLS, CDR2 YYNGEE. In DNA form, the CDR3 reads TGTGCCAGCAGCGTAGGGGGACAGGGGCCACCCTCCATAGAGACCCAGTACTTC. Protein: CASSVGGQGPPSIETQYF.

This chain links TRBV5-5 with TRBJ1-5, with a possible D match to TRBD1 (5 bases). Germline lookup yields CDR1 SGHKS and CDR2 YYEKEE (reference sequence). Trimming removed 4 bases from V and 0 bases from J, with 11 bases in between. CDR3 length equals 15 residues. Here the CDR3 reads CASSPGHNSNQPQHF. CDR3 nucleotide sequence: TGTGCCAGCAGCCCCGGACACAATAGCAATCAGCCCCAGCATTTT.

This sequence joins TRBV9 and TRBJ2-1; 7 bases map to TRBD2. Germline-derived CDR1 and CDR2 are SGDLS and YYNGEE. This CDR3 spans 16 amino acids. After removal of 0 bases from V and 1 base from J, the junction contained 4 bases not matched to a gene. DNA for the CDR3: TGTGCCAGCAGCGTAGATGCGGGGGTTTCCTACAATGAGCAGTTCTTC. Amino acids: CASSVDAGVSYNEQFF.

V is TRBV19 and J is TRBJ2-1, with 8 bases aligning to TRBD2. CDR1 is LNHDA and CDR2 is SQIVND in the germline V gene (reference sequence). The CDR3 loop spans 18 amino acids. The J segment lost 1 base and the V segment lost 3 bases, leaving 11 bases of the junction unmatched. CDR3 DNA: TGTGCCAGTAGTATGAGCCTCGGGACTAGTATTTCCTACAATGAGCAGTTCTTC. The encoded protein is CASSMSLGTSISYNEQFF.

The chain is built from TRBV6-4 and TRBJ2-3, with D tentatively TRBD2 (6 bases). The V and J ends lost 6 bases and 2 bases respectively, with 15 bases between them. The germline CDR1 and CDR2 sequences are MRHNA and SNTAGT. The CDR3 is 15 amino acids. CDR3: CASSETGLYTDTQYF. In nucleotides, the CDR3 is TGTGCCAGCAGCGAAACGGGACTCTACACAGATACGCAGTATTTT.

A note on this clone: A junction end diverges from the germline sequence, so it may reflect a read error. The rearrangement links TRBV13 to TRBJ1-6; tentatively, D is TRBD1 (6 bases). The CDR3 consists of 15 residues. Germline CDR1 is PRHDT and CDR2 is FYEKMQ (reference sequence). In nucleotides, the CDR3 is TGTGCCAGCAGTTTAGACAGGTCGCTTAATTCACCCCTCCACTTT. This gives the protein CASSLDRSLNSPLHF.